Listed below are T cell receptor beta chains from one sample, sequenced in a study of T-cell memory formation after mild COVID-19. Via MiXCR, TCRdb re-called the 5' RACE reads, giving one row per CDR3 protein. This sample has about 360,000 distinct CDR3 sequences, with over 13% found just once. Sequenced sample: PBMCs or a T cell subset sorted from them (not recorded which). The receptor set was obtained from a man younger than 35 who had mild COVID-19 (a few samples of this study predate the infection). Cell type and time point are not known. Both conserved end residues are part of each CDR3. D genes are given only for firm matches. Clone size, where shown, is once, few, many, or a class for clones that have expanded.

j_gene	d_gene	v_gene	abundance	CDR3nt	CDR3aa
TRBJ2-7	TRBD1	TRBV5-1	many	TGCGCCAGCAGCGACTGGGCCCGGGACAGGGGGCAACACGAGCAGTACTTC	CASSDWARDRGQHEQYF
TRBJ1-1	TRBD1	TRBV3-1	few	TGTGCCAGCAGCCACCGGGACAGGGGGAACACTGAAGCTTTCTTT	CASSHRDRGNTEAFF
TRBJ1-3	.	TRBV7-6	.	TGTGCCAGCAGCTTGGCACGGCACTCTGGAAACACCATATATTTT	CASSLARHSGNTIYF
TRBJ2-2	.	TRBV11-2	few	TGTGCCAGCAGCTTCGTCAGGGGAGGCGGGGAGCTGTTTTTT	CASSFVRGGGELFF
TRBJ2-3	.	TRBV29-1	few	TGCAGCGTTGAAACAGGCCAGACGCAGTATTTT	CSVETGQTQYF
TRBJ2-3	.	TRBV7-2	.	TGTGCCAGCAGGGGCAGGTTCACAGATACGCAGTATTTT	CASRGRFTDTQYF
TRBJ2-3	.	TRBV6-6	.	TGTGCCAGCAGTTACTCAAGGGCTGGGACAGATACGCAGTATTTT	CASSYSRAGTDTQYF
TRBJ2-7	TRBD2	TRBV4-3	.	TGCGCCAGCAGCTTAGGGACTAGCGGGGGGCCTTACGAGCAGTACTTC	CASSLGTSGGPYEQYF
TRBJ2-1	TRBD2	TRBV7-3	.	TGTGCCAGCAGCCTCAATAGCGGGGGGGCCCGCAATGAGCAGTTCTTC	CASSLNSGGARNEQFF
TRBJ2-7	.	TRBV5-8	.	TGTGCCAGCAGCAGAAGGGGAGCCTACGAGCAGTACTTC	CASSRRGAYEQYF
TRBJ1-3	.	TRBV29-1	.	TGCAGCGTTCAAACCACAGGGTTAAATTTTGGAAACACCATATATTTT	CSVQTTGLNFGNTIYF
TRBJ2-7	TRBD2	TRBV4-2	.	TGTGCCAGCAGCCAAGCGTGGACTAGCGGTTCCCCAGGTTACGAGCAGTACTTC	CASSQAWTSGSPGYEQYF
TRBJ2-2	.	TRBV6-2/TRBV6-3	few	TGTGCCAGCAGTTTTGAAGCGACCGGGGAGCTGTTTTTT	CASSFEATGELFF
TRBJ1-6	.	TRBV29-1	few	TGCAGCGTTGGTGAGGACTTTAATTCACCCCTCCACTTT	CSVGEDFNSPLHF
TRBJ2-5	.	TRBV7-8	.	TGTGCCAGCAGCTTAGCGTCCCCCCTGAGGTCCCAGTACTTC	CASSLASPLRSQYF
TRBJ2-1	.	TRBV9	.	TGTGCCAGCAGCCCTCGACAGTTCAATGAGCAGTTCTTC	CASSPRQFNEQFF
TRBJ1-4	.	TRBV7-9	.	TGTGCCAGCAGCCCGAGCTATTTTACAGGGATCGCTAATGAAAAACTGTTTTTT	CASSPSYFTGIANEKLFF
TRBJ2-2	.	TRBV27	few	TGTGCCAGCAGTATAAACACCGGGGAGCTGTTTTTT	CASSINTGELFF
TRBJ2-7	TRBD2	TRBV6-5	few	TGTGCCAGCAGTTCACTACTAGCGGGGGTCGTCTACGAGCAGTACTTC	CASSSLLAGVVYEQYF
TRBJ2-3	.	TRBV6-2/TRBV6-3	many	TGTGCCAGCAGTTACTCGGGGACGCAGTATTTT	CASSYSGTQYF
TRBJ1-6	TRBD1	TRBV20-1	.	TGCAGTGCCCAGAACCCGGGACAGGGATCAGATTCACCCCTCCACTTT	CSAQNPGQGSDSPLHF
TRBJ2-1	TRBD1	TRBV6-5	few	TGTGCCAGCAGGCCCCCGGGACAGGGAACGTACAATGAGCAGTTCTTC	CASRPPGQGTYNEQFF
TRBJ2-2	TRBD1	TRBV3-1	few	TGTGCCAGCAGCCTCGGGACAGGGGGGGCCGTGGAGCTGTTTTTT	CASSLGTGGAVELFF
TRBJ2-5	.	TRBV5-1	many	TGCGCCAGCAGCTTGCATGGCCAAGAGACCCAGTACTTC	CASSLHGQETQYF
TRBJ2-1	.	TRBV5-1	few	TGCGCCAGCACCTTCGGCTCTGAGCAGTTCTTC	CASTFGSEQFF
TRBJ2-3	.	TRBV12-5	.	TGTGCTAGTGGTTCCCCGTTTGAACTTAGCACAGATACGCAGTATTTT	CASGSPFELSTDTQYF
TRBJ2-7	TRBD1	TRBV5-1	.	TGCGCCAGCAGCACCAGGACAGGGCGATCCTACGAGCAGTACTTC	CASSTRTGRSYEQYF
TRBJ1-2	TRBD1	TRBV7-2	few	TGTGCCAGCAGCTTAGCGGACAGGGTCCATGGCTACACCTTC	CASSLADRVHGYTF
TRBJ2-5	TRBD1	TRBV5-1	few	TGCGCCAGCAGCACCGGGACAGGGGTGGAGACCCAGTACTTC	CASSTGTGVETQYF
TRBJ2-1	.	TRBV7-9	.	TGTGCCAGCAGCTTAGGGGTAGGCGATGAGCAGTTCTTC	CASSLGVGDEQFF
TRBJ2-7	.	TRBV3-1	few	TGTGCCAGCAGCCATGCGGGGGCATCCTACGAGCAGTACTTC	CASSHAGASYEQYF
TRBJ2-3	TRBD1	TRBV6-5	.	TGTGCCAGCAGTTCCTCCGGGACAGGGGGTACGCAGTATTTT	CASSSSGTGGTQYF
TRBJ1-2	.	TRBV4-1	few	TGCGCCAGCAGCGGAACAGTGTCTATGGGCTACACCTTC	CASSGTVSMGYTF
TRBJ2-5	TRBD2	TRBV5-1	few	TGCGCCAGCAGCTTATTACTAGCGGGGGGCTCGCAAGAGACCCAGTACTTC	CASSLLLAGGSQETQYF
TRBJ2-3	TRBD2	TRBV3-1	.	TGTGCCAGCAGCCAAGATAGTCTAGCGGGGGGGTATCTCAACACAGATACGCAGTATTTT	CASSQDSLAGGYLNTDTQYF
TRBJ2-5	TRBD2	TRBV20-1	.	TGCAGTGTTACGCCTAGACTAGCGGAGCAGGGGACCCAGTACTTC	CSVTPRLAEQGTQYF
TRBJ2-7	TRBD1	TRBV14	few	TGTGCCAGCAGCCGGAGACAGGGGCCCTACGAGCAGTACTTC	CASSRRQGPYEQYF